The subject of this entry is one T cell receptor (beta chain). This entry is derived from a study of blood T cell repertoires in COVID-19. Study-level background: In each case, the material was cDNA or gDNA derived from T cells, B-cell-depleted T cells, or PBMCs.

This CDR3 has 14 amino acids. V was clipped by 5 bases and J by 4 bases, with 15 bases between them. CDR1 SNHLY and CDR2 FYNNEI come from the germline V gene. Original analysis: Amplification from reference gene primers served as the basis for estimated nucleated cell counts. Data came from immunoSEQ multiplex PCR; TCRdb stores just in-frame clones and leaves some out. The DNA was the basis for D and trimming; V, J and clone size are from that table. This table has around 170,000 clones, about four fifths appearing once. Seattle's cohort entered during active infection and was followed longitudinally.

This TCR was recovered from a woman between 70 and 85 years old with COVID-19, enrolled during active disease. Sequencing input: peripheral blood. This chain connects TRBV2 to TRBJ2-7; a weak D match, TRBD1 (5 bases). CDR3 loop: CASSSQGLEYEQYF. In DNA form, the CDR3 reads TGTGCCAGCAGTTCCCAGGGCCTAGAGTACGAGCAGTACTTC.